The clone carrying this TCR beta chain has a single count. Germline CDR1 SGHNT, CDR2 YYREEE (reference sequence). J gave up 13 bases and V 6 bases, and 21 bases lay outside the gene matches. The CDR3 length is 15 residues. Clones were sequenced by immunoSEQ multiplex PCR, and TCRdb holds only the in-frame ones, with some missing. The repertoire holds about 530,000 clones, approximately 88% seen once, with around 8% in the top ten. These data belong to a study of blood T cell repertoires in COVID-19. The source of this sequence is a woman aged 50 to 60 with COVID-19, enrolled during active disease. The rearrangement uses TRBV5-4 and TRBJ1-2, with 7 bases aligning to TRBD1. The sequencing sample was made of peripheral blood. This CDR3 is CASIRNPGQTSFATF. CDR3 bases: TGTGCCAGCATCCGGAATCCGGGACAGACTTCATTCGCCACCTTC.